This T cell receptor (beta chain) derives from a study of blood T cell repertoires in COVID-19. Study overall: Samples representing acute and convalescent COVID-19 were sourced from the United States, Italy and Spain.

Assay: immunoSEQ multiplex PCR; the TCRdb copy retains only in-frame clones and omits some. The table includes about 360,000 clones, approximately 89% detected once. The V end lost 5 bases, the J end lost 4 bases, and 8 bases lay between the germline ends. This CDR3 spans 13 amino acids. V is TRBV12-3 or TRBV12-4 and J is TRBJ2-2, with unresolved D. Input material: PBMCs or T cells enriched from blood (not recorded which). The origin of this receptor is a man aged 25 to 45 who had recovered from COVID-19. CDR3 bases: TGTGCCAGCAGTCCCGGCGGCACCGGGGAGCTGTTTTTT. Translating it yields CASSPGGTGELFF.